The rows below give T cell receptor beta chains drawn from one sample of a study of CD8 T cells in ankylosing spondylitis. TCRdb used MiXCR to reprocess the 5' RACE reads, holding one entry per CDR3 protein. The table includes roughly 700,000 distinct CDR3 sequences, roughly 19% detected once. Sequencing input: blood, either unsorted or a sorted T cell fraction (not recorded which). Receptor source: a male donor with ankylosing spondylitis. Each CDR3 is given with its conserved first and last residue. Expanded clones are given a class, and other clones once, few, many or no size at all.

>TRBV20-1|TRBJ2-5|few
CSATLGLYQETQYF
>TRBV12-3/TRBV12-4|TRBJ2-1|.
CASRPRATSYNEQFF
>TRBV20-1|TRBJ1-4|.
CSARVLESTGTFEKLFF
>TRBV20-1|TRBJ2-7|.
CSARLVHSGSRDEQYF
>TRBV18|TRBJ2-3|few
CASSPLLDPSTDTQYF
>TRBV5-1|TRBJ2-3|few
CASEVRGGRVSTPDTQYF
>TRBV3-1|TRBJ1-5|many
CASSQDSAARQPQHF
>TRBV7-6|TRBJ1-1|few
CASSLSVGGANTEAFF
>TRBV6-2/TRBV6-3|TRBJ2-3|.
CASSSSGATDTQYF
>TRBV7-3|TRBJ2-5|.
CASTVAFEETQYF
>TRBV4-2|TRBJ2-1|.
CASSRTSSSYNEQFF
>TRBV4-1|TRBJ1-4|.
CASSSRTGVELFF
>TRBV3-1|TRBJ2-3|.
CASSQAGGYLDTQYF
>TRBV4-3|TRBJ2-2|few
CASSPTPGPANTGELFF
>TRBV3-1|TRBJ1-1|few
CASSQATAEAFF
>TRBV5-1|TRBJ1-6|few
CASSFTGDNSPLHF
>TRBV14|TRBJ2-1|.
CASSQPTAASYNEQFF
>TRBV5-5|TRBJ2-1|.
CASSHGTASGEQFF
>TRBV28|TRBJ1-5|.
CASSLYRGASQPQHF
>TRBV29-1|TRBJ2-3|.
CSVGLAGLADTQYF
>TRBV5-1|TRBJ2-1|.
CASSSVAGGLSYNEQFF
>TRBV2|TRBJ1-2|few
CASSDGADFYGYTF
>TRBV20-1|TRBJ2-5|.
CSARGWTSGRAKETQYF
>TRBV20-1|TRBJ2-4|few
CSAPPAKLAKNIQYF
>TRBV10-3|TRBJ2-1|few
CAISTRQGNSYNEQFF
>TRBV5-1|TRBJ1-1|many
CASSLQGPWGNTEAFF
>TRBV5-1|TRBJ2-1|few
CASSLTGLTSNEQFF
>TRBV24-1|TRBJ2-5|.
CATKFTGSLAYNQETQYF
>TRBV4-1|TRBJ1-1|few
CASSQVSGTDTEAFF
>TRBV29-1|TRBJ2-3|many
CSTLTDTQYF
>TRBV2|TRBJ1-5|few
CASSETPGTGRTQPQHF